The 27 T cell receptor beta chains in this list originate from one sample, sequenced in a study of blood T cell repertoires in COVID-19. Method: immunoSEQ multiplex PCR; TCRdb's copy keeps in-frame clones and lacks some. The repertoire holds 200,000 to 300,000 clones, with 83% as singletons. Sequencing used peripheral blood. The receptors come from a human donor in a cohort sampled during active COVID-19.

The rearrangement joins TRBV27 to TRBJ2-3; tentatively, D is TRBD2 (6 bases). The V gene's germline CDR1 is MNHEY and CDR2 SMNVEV (reference sequence). The CDR3 consists of 14 residues. V lost 5 bases, J lost 6 bases, and 15 bases lay in between. CDR3 protein: CASSPAGTHDTQYF. The CDR3 DNA reads as TGTGCCAGCAGTCCAGCGGGCACACACGATACGCAGTATTTT.

The chain joins TRBV10-3 to TRBJ1-1; 8 bases map to TRBD1. After removal of 6 bases from V and 1 base from J, the junction contained 10 bases not matched to a gene. This CDR3 has 16 amino acids. Looked up from germline, CDR1 is ENHRY and CDR2 is SYGVKD. CDR3: CAISPFVGQGNTEAFF. The CDR3 bases are TGTGCCATCAGCCCCTTCGTCGGACAGGGGAACACTGAAGCTTTCTTT.

The chain is built from TRBV18 and TRBJ1-2; D gene unclear. The length of the CDR3 is 13 residues. Per the germline V gene, CDR1 is KGHSH and CDR2 is LQKENI. The ends were cut back, 3 bases at V and 7 bases at J, with 12 bases in the middle. The CDR3 nucleotides read TGTGCCAGCTCACCCGACTCAAAAGGTGGCTACACCTTC. Its protein is CASSPDSKGGYTF.

The CDR3 is CASSALTGPYSYEQYF. In DNA, the CDR3 is TGTGCCAGCAGTGCCCTGACAGGACCCTACTCCTACGAGCAGTACTTC. The V gene is TRBV6-4, the J gene TRBJ2-7; tentative D call: TRBD1 (6 bases). The CDR3 is 16 amino acids. Trimming shortened V by 4 bases and J by 0 bases, and 16 bases separated the two germline ends. CDR1 and CDR2 from the germline V gene are MRHNA and SNTAGT.

This clone was detected a few times. The chain employs TRBV5-1 and TRBJ2-1; D not resolved. Germline V gives CDR1 SGHRS, CDR2 YFSETQ. The CDR3 extends over 16 amino acids. V dropped 4 bases and J dropped 0 bases, with 14 bases sitting between them. CDR3: CASSPADSSSYNEQFF. In DNA, the CDR3 is TGCGCCAGCAGCCCCGCCGACTCGAGCTCCTACAATGAGCAGTTCTTC.

The J gene is TRBJ1-2, the V gene TRBV27, with TRBD1 matching 12 bases. The CDR3 consists of 16 residues. Per germline, CDR1 MNHEY and CDR2 SMNVEV (reference sequence). J gave up 6 bases and V 3 bases, and 8 bases lay outside the gene matches. The DNA of the CDR3 is TGTGCCAGCAGTTTCTACCGGGACAGGGGGCTACATGGCTACACCTTC. This encodes CASSFYRDRGLHGYTF.

The CDR3: CAISGTGTGYIEGYTF. The CDR3 nucleotides are TGTGCCATCAGTGGTACCGGGACAGGGTATATAGAGGGCTACACCTTC. This sequence joins TRBV10-3 and TRBJ1-2; the match to TRBD1 covers 9 bases. CDR3 length equals 16 residues. The trim removed 4 bases at V and 8 bases at J, leaving 14 bases unmatched. The germline V gene encodes CDR1 ENHRY and CDR2 SYGVKD.

The chain uses TRBV24-1 and TRBJ2-2, with 8 bases that match TRBD1. Trimming removed 4 bases from V and 3 bases from J; junction bases left unmatched: 6. CDR3 size: 16 residues. Germline V gene lookup returns CDR1 KGHDR and CDR2 SFDVKD. CDR3 in amino acids: CATSDTYRGDTGELFF. Here the CDR3 DNA reads TGTGCCACCAGTGACACATACAGGGGGGACACCGGGGAGCTGTTTTTT.

The chain employs TRBV19 and TRBJ1-5; D gene uncertain. The CDR3 extends over 14 amino acids. CDR1 and CDR2 from the germline V gene are LNHDA and SQIVND (reference sequence). The V and J ends lost 8 bases and 0 bases respectively, with 11 bases between them. CDR3 DNA sequence: TGTGCCAGTCCTCCCGCGGATAGCAATCAGCCCCAGCATTTT. Translation: CASPPADSNQPQHF.

This clone was observed a few times. V gene TRBV28 combines with J gene TRBJ2-5; D is ambiguous. Germline V gene lookup returns CDR1 MDHEN and CDR2 SYDVKM. CDR3 size: 12 residues. V was trimmed by 7 bases and J by 6 bases, leaving 12 bases between them. For the CDR3, the DNA is TGTGCCAGCAAGACAACGATGAAGACCCAGTACTTC. Translating it yields CASKTTMKTQYF.

This rearrangement joins TRBV7-9 to TRBJ2-1, with 10 bases that match TRBD1. CDR1 is SEHNR and CDR2 is FQNEAQ in the germline V gene (reference sequence). V was clipped by 5 bases and J by 6 bases; unmatched bases: 7. The CDR3 contains 15 residues. CDR3 in amino acids: CASSPGTGASNEQFF. CDR3 DNA: TGTGCCAGCAGCCCCGGGACAGGGGCGTCCAATGAGCAGTTCTTC.

V gene TRBV5-4 combines with J gene TRBJ1-4; 8 positions match TRBD1. V shed 3 bases, J shed 7 bases, and the junction held 17 bases outside the gene matches. CDR1 and CDR2 from the germline V gene are SGHNT and YYREEE (reference sequence). The CDR3 is 18 residues long. The CDR3 coding sequence is TGTGCCAGCAGCTGGGACCTAGGACAGGGCGAATCAGGTGAAAAACTGTTTTTT. Protein product: CASSWDLGQGESGEKLFF.

The rearrangement uses TRBV11-2 and TRBJ1-4; 9 positions match TRBD1. The CDR3 runs 15 residues. The V segment lost 5 bases and the J segment 3 bases; nucleotides outside the gene matches: 4. The V gene's germline CDR1 is SGHAT and CDR2 FQNNGV. CDR3 loop: CASSPRQGANEKLFF. In nucleotides, the CDR3 is TGTGCCAGCAGCCCGCGACAGGGGGCTAATGAAAAACTGTTTTTT.

The chain joins TRBV9 to TRBJ2-1; no clear D. Germline V gene sequence: CDR1 SGDLS, CDR2 YYNGEE. CDR3 size: 13 residues. V shed 4 bases and J shed 4 bases, with 9 bases lying between them. CDR3 coding DNA: TGTGCCAGCAGCCCCACTCATTACAATGAGCAGTTCTTC. Amino acids: CASSPTHYNEQFF.

V is TRBV6-5 and J is TRBJ1-2; 8 bases match TRBD1. Losses at the gene ends were 6 bases for V and 3 bases for J; bases not matched to a gene: 3. The CDR3 has 13 residues. Per germline, CDR1 MNHEY and CDR2 SVGAGI. CDR3 in amino acids: CASSPTGDYGYTF. The CDR3 DNA reads TGTGCCAGCAGCCCGACAGGGGACTATGGCTACACCTTC.

This clone showed up just once. The chain carries TRBV10-3 and TRBJ1-5; 10 positions match TRBD1. Trimming at V came to 7 bases and at J to 5 bases, leaving 8 bases not matched to a gene. This CDR3 is 15 amino acids long. Germline CDR1 reads ENHRY; CDR2 reads SYGVKD. The chain's CDR3 is CAIKAGQGIDQPQHF. The CDR3 nucleotides read TGTGCCATCAAGGCGGGACAGGGGATAGATCAGCCCCAGCATTTT.

The V call is TRBV15, the J call TRBJ2-1; maybe TRBD1 (5 bases). CDR3 length equals 13 residues. Per the germline V gene, CDR1 is LNHNV and CDR2 is YYDKDF (reference sequence). The V and J ends lost 5 bases and 6 bases respectively, with 11 bases between them. The CDR3 reads CATSSRRGNEQFF. The CDR3 DNA reads as TGTGCCACCAGCTCCCGAAGGGGCAATGAGCAGTTCTTC. The full variable domain, completed using reference TRBV15 and TRBJ2-1, is DAMVIQNPRYQVTQFGKPVTLSCSQTLNHNVMYWYQQKSSQAPKLLFHYYDKDFNNEADTPDNFQSRRPNTSFCFLDIRSPGLGDTAMYLCATSSRRGNEQFFGPGTRLTVL.

The chain recombines TRBV7-3 with TRBJ2-1; D is possibly TRBD2 (5 bases). This CDR3 spans 16 amino acids. V lost 5 bases, J lost 2 bases, and 16 bases lay in between. From germline, CDR1 is SGHTA and CDR2 FQGTGA. CDR3 DNA: TGTGCCAGCAGCGACACAAACCGGGGTGCCTACAATGAGCAGTTCTTC. Translated, it gives CASSDTNRGAYNEQFF.

This clone has just a few counts. The chain has TRBV2 and TRBJ2-1, with 9 bases identical to TRBD2. With V trimmed by 3 bases and J by 0 bases, 3 bases remained unmatched. Germline V gives CDR1 SNHLY, CDR2 FYNNEI. The CDR3 spans 16 residues. The CDR3 reads CASSDPSGNSYNEQFF. In nucleotides, the CDR3 is TGTGCCAGCAGTGATCCTAGCGGGAACTCCTACAATGAGCAGTTCTTC. Variable domain in full (rest from reference TRBV2 and TRBJ2-1): EPEVTQTPSHQVTQMGQEVILRCVPISNHLYFYWYRQILGQKVEFLVSFYNNEISEKSEIFDDQFSVERPDGSNFTLKIRSTKLEDSAMYFCASSDPSGNSYNEQFFGPGTRLTVL.

This chain connects TRBV4-1 to TRBJ2-1, with D possibly being TRBD2 (5 bases). V lost 0 bases to trimming and J lost 1 base, with 13 bases between them. Germline CDR1 MGHRA, CDR2 YSYEKL. The CDR3 sequence is 17 residues long. The CDR3 DNA reads TGCGCCAGCAGCCAAGATCAGGTCGGGGTGTCCTACAATGAGCAGTTCTTC. As protein: CASSQDQVGVSYNEQFF.

J is TRBJ2-1 and V is TRBV6-5, with D perhaps matching TRBD2 (6 bases). This CDR3 region has 15 residues. Germline-derived CDR1 and CDR2 are MNHEY and SVGAGI. Trimming took off 6 bases at V and 2 bases at J, with 14 bases between the two ends. This CDR3 is CASSPGASAYNEQFF. In DNA form, the CDR3 reads TGTGCCAGCAGCCCCGGGGCTAGCGCCTACAATGAGCAGTTCTTC.

V gene TRBV5-1 combines with J gene TRBJ1-2; D is perhaps TRBD1 (5 bases). The CDR3 is made up of 13 amino acids. Germline V CDR1 and CDR2: SGHRS, YFSETQ. V was pared by 4 bases and J by 14 bases, with 21 bases between. The CDR3 region has the DNA TGCGCCAGCAGCCCCGATATAGGGCAGGGCTCGACCTTC. Protein sequence: CASSPDIGQGSTF. Based on the CDR3 plus reference TRBV5-1 and TRBJ1-2, the full variable domain is KAGVTQTPRYLIKTRGQQVTLSCSPISGHRSVSWYQQTPGQGLQFLFEYFSETQRNKGNFPGRFSGRQFSNSRSEMNVSTLELGDSALYLCASSPDIGQGSTFGSGTRLTVV.

The rearrangement joins TRBV19 to TRBJ1-1; maybe TRBD1 (6 bases). Looked up from germline, CDR1 is LNHDA and CDR2 is SQIVND (reference sequence). Between the trimmed V and J ends, which lost 6 bases and 0 bases, there was a span of 14 bases. This CDR3 spans 15 amino acids. Here the CDR3 reads CASRPQTGMNTEAFF. In DNA form, the CDR3 reads TGTGCCAGTAGACCCCAGACAGGCATGAACACTGAAGCTTTCTTT.

This chain joins TRBV27 and TRBJ1-2; 8 bases align to TRBD1. V was clipped by 7 bases and J by 3 bases; unmatched bases: 7. Germline V lookup: CDR1 MNHEY, CDR2 SMNVEV (reference sequence). This CDR3 contains 14 residues. The CDR3 reads CASKRQGADYGYTF. The CDR3 DNA sequence: TGTGCCAGCAAGCGTCAGGGGGCTGACTATGGCTACACCTTC.

The chain combines TRBV27 with TRBJ2-1, with D perhaps TRBD2 (6 bases). V was cut by 8 bases and J by 0 bases, with 17 bases left in between. The germline CDR1 and CDR2 sequences are MNHEY and SMNVEV (reference sequence). CDR3 size: 16 residues. The CDR3 loop is CASATRVGSSYNEQFF. DNA for the CDR3: TGTGCCAGCGCTACTAGGGTCGGGAGCTCCTACAATGAGCAGTTCTTC.

This chain uses TRBV5-1 with TRBJ2-1; 10 bases align to TRBD2. Per germline, CDR1 SGHRS and CDR2 YFSETQ. This CDR3 has 16 amino acids. V shed 4 bases, J shed 7 bases, and the junction held 11 bases outside the gene matches. This CDR3 reads CASSSNLAGDDNEQFF. The CDR3 DNA reads as TGCGCCAGCAGCAGTAATCTAGCGGGGGATGATAATGAGCAGTTCTTC.

CDR3 sequence reads: CASSQGSGEQYF. CDR3 nucleotides: TGTGCCAGCAGTCAGGGGAGCGGCGAGCAGTACTTC. The chain has TRBV12-3 or TRBV12-4 and TRBJ2-7; the D gene is possibly TRBD1 (6 bases). V lost 5 bases and J lost 6, with 11 bases in between. The CDR3 covers 12 residues.